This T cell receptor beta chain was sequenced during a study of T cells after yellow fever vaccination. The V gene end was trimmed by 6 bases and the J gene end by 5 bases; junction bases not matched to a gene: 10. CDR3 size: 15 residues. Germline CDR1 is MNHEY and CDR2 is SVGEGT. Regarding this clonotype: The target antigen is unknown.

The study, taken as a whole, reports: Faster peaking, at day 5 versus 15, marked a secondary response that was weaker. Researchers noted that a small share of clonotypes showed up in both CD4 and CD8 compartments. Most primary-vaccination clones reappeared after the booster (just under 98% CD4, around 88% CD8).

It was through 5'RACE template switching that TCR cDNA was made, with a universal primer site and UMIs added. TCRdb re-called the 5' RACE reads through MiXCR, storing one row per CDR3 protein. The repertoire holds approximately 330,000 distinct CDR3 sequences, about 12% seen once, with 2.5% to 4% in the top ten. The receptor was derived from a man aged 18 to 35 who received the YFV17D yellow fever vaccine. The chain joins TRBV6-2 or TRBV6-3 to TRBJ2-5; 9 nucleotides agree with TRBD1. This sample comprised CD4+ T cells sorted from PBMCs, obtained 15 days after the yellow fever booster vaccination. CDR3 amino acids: CASRAGQGKAETQYF. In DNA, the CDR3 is TGTGCCAGCAGAGCCGGACAGGGGAAAGCGGAGACCCAGTACTTC.